This TCR beta chain was recorded in a study of T cell responses to AZD1222 COVID-19 vaccine. Overall study results and limits: Following two doses of AZD1222, Spike-specific TCR breadth and depth rose. Of the AZD1222 recipients, only six or seven were seropositive at baseline.

In regard to this clone: Its antigen remains unknown.

The CDR3 spans 16 residues. V was shortened by 0 bases and J by 1 base, with 10 bases between the two germline ends. The V gene's germline CDR1 is ENHRY and CDR2 SYGVKD. Produced via immunoSEQ multiplex PCR; TCRdb's table is partial and in-frame only. Among around 100,000 clones listed, about nine tenths were seen once. Specimen: peripheral blood, collected 28 days after the second dose of the MenACWY control vaccine. The receptor was derived from an adult who received the MenACWY meningococcal vaccine as a control. This chain links TRBV10-3 with TRBJ1-5; D remains ambiguous. CDR3 loop: CAISESTPESNQPQHF. The CDR3 coding sequence is TGTGCCATCAGTGAGTCGACTCCCGAAAGCAATCAGCCCCAGCATTTT.